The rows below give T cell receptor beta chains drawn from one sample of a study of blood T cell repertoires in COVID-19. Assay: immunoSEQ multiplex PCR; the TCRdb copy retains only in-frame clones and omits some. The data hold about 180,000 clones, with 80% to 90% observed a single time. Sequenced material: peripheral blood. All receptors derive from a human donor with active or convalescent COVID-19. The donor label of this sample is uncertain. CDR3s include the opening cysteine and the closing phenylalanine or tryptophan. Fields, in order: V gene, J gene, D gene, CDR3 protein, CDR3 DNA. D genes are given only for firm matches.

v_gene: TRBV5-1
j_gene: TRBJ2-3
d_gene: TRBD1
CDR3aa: CASSWVDRDTDTQYF
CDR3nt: TGCGCCAGCAGCTGGGTGGACAGGGATACAGATACGCAGTATTTT

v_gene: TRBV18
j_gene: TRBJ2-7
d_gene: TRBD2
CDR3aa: CASSPLRLAGGNNEQYF
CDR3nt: TGTGCCAGCTCACCACTAAGACTAGCGGGGGGCAACAACGAGCAGTACTTC

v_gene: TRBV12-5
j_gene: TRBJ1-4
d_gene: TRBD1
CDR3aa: CASGSDRDEKLFF
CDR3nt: TGTGCTAGTGGTTCGGACAGGGATGAAAAACTGTTTTTT

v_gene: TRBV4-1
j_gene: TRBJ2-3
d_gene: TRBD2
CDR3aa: CASSQALVPGLAVTDTQYF
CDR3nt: TGCGCCAGCAGCCAAGCATTGGTACCGGGACTAGCGGTCACAGATACGCAGTATTTT

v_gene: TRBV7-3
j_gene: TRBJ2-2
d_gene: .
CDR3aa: CASSPSTRGSVNTGELFF
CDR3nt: TGTGCCAGCAGCCCCTCGACACGGGGGAGCGTGAACACCGGGGAGCTGTTTTTT

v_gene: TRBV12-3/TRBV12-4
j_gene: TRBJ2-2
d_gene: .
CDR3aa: CASSLAAIGELFF
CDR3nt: TGTGCCAGCAGTTTAGCAGCAATCGGGGAGCTGTTTTTT

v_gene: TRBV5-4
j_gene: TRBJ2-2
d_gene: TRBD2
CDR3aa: CASSRGLADTGELFF
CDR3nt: TGTGCCAGCAGCCGGGGACTAGCTGACACCGGGGAGCTGTTTTTT

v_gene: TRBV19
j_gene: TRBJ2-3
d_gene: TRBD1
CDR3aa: CASSGTGTDTQYF
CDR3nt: TGTGCCAGTAGTGGGACAGGGACAGATACGCAGTATTTT

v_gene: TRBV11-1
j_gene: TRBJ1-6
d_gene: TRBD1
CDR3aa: CASSLGTGRNSPLHF
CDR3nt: TGTGCCAGCAGCTTGGGGACAGGGCGGAATTCACCCCTCCACTTT

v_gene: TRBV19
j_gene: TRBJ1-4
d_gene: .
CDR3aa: CASIGGRGNEKLFF
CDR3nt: TGTGCCAGTATTGGAGGACGGGGTAATGAAAAACTGTTTTTT

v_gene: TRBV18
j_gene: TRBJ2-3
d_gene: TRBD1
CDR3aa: CASPPDRGWSTDTQYF
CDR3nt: TGTGCCAGCCCACCTGACAGGGGATGGAGCACAGATACGCAGTATTTT

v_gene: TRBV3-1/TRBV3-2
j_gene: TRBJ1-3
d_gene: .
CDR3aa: CASSQGGAQFSGNTIYF
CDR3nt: TGTGCCAGCAGCCAAGGTGGCGCACAGTTCTCTGGAAACACCATATATTTT

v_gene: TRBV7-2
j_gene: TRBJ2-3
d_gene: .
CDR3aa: CASSLGGGLSTDTQYF
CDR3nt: TGTGCCAGCAGCCTAGGAGGGGGCCTTAGCACAGATACGCAGTATTTT